This T cell receptor (beta chain) was observed in a study of blood T cell repertoires in COVID-19. V dropped 2 bases and J dropped 5 bases, with 7 bases sitting between them. The germline V gene encodes CDR1 MNHEY and CDR2 SMNVEV (reference sequence). The CDR3 is 13 residues long. Before being deemed recovered, Cohort 3 donors had two negative PCRs, clearance, or symptom resolution. Assay used: immunoSEQ multiplex PCR; TCRdb lists only in-frame clones, some missing. This sample has some 300,000 clones, with around 86% found just once. The source of this sequence is a woman between 35 and 50 years old who had recovered from COVID-19. The sequenced sample was PBMCs or T cells enriched from blood (not recorded which). The genes are TRBV27 and TRBJ1-5, with D perhaps matching TRBD1 (5 bases). This CDR3 reads CASSLKGDQPQHF. DNA of the CDR3: TGTGCCAGCAGTTTAAAAGGGGATCAGCCCCAGCATTTT.